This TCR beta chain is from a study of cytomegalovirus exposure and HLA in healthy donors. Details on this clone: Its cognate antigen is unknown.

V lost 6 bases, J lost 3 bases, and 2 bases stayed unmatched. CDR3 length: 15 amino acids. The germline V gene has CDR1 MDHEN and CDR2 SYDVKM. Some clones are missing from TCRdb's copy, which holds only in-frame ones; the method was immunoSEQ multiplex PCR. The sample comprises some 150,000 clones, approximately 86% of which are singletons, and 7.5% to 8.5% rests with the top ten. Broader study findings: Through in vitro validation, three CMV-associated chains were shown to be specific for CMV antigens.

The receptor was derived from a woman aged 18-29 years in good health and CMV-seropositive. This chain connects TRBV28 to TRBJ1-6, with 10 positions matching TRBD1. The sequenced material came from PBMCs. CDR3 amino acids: CASRGQGIYNSPLHF. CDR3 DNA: TGTGCCAGCAGGGGACAGGGGATCTATAATTCACCCCTCCACTTT.